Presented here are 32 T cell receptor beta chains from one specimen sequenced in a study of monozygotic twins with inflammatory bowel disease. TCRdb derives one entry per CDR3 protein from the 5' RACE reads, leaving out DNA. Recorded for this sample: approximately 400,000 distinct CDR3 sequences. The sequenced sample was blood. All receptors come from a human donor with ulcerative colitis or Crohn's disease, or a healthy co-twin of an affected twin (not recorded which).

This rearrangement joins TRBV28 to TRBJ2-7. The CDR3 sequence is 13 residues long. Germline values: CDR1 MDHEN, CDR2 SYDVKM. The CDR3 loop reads CASSWSKVNEQYF. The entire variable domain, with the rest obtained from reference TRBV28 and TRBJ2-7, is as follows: DVKVTQSSRYLVKRTGEKVFLECVQDMDHENMFWYRQDPGLGLRLIYFSYDVKMKEKGDIPEGYSVSREKKERFSLILESASTNQTSMYLCASSWSKVNEQYFGPGTRLTVT.

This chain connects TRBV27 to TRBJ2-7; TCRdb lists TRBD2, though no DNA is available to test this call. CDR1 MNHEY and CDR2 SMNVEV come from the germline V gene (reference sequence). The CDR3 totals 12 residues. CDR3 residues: CASRTRLEEQYF.

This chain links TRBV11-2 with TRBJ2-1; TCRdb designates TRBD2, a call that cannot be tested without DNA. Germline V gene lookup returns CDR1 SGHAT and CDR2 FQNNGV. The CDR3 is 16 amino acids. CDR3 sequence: CASSFTIQRGENEQFF.

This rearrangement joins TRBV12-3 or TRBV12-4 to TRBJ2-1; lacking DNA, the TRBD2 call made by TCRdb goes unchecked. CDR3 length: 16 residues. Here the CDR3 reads CASSPPGLADYNEQFF.

CDR3 sequence: CASSSTGVEAFF. The chain combines TRBV6-2 or TRBV6-3 with TRBJ1-1; as DNA is missing, the TRBD1 call by TCRdb cannot be tested. CDR3 length: 12 residues. Germline lookup yields CDR1 MNHEY and CDR2 SVGEGT.

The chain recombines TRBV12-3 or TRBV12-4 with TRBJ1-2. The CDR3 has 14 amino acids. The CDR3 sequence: CASSFSSGLYGYTF.

This CDR3 reads CASSLVLRDTEAFF. The J gene is TRBJ1-1, the V gene TRBV11-1; without DNA, the TCRdb call of TRBD1 cannot be checked. This CDR3 is 14 amino acids long. The V gene's germline CDR1 is SGHAT and CDR2 FQDESV (reference sequence).

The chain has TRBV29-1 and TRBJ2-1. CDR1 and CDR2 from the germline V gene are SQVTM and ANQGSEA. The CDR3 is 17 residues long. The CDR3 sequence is CSVEDGETGAFYNEQFF.

CDR3: CASSLARGEDGYTF. V is TRBV5-1 and J is TRBJ1-2. The CDR3 covers 14 residues. The germline CDR1 and CDR2 sequences are SGHRS and YFSETQ.

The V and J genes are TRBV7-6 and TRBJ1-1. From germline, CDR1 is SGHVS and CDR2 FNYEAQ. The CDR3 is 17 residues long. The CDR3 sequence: CASSLGSWRFGNTEAFF.

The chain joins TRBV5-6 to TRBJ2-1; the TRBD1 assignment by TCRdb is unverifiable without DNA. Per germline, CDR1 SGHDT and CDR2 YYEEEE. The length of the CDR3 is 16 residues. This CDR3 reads CASSLVDQGTYNEQFF.

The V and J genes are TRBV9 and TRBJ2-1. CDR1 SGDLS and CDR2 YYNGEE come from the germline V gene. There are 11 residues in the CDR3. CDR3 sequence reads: CASSVSNEQFF.

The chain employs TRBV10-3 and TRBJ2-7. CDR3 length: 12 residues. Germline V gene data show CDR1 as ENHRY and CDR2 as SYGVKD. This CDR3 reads CAISDESYEQYF.

CDR3 protein: CSARLKGTYEQYF. The gene calls are TRBV20-1 and TRBJ2-7. CDR1 is DFQATT and CDR2 is SNEGSKA in the germline V gene (reference sequence). There are 13 residues in the CDR3.

The CDR3 loop reads CASSYGRGSYEQYF. This chain links TRBV6-2 or TRBV6-3 with TRBJ2-7. CDR3 length: 14 amino acids. Germline CDR1 is MNHEY and CDR2 is SVGEGT.

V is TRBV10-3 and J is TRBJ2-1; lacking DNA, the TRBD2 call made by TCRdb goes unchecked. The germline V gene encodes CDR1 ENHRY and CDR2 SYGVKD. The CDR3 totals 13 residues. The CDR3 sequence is CAIMSGSDDEQFF.

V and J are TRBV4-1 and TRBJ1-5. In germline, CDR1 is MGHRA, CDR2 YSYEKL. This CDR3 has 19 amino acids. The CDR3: CASSQKEQEKLYSNQPQHF.

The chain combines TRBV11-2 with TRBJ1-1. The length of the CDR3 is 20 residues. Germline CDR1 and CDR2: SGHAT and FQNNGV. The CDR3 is CASSLDLRGFIQSLNTEAFF. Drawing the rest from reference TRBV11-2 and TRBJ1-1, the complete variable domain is EAGVAQSPRYKIIEKRQSVAFWCNPISGHATLYWYQQILGQGPKLLIQFQNNGVVDDSQLPKDRFSAERLKGVDSTLKIQPAKLEDSAVYLCASSLDLRGFIQSLNTEAFFGQGTRLTVV.

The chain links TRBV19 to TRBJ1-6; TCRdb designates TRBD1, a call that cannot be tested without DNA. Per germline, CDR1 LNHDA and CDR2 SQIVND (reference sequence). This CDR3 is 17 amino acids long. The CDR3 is CASSPRDTYSYNSPLHF. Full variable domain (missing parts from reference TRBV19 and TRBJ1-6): DGGITQSPKYLFRKEGQNVTLSCEQNLNHDAMYWYRQDPGQGLRLIYYSQIVNDFQKGDIAEGYSVSREKKESFPLTVTSAQKNPTAFYLCASSPRDTYSYNSPLHFGNGTRLTVT.

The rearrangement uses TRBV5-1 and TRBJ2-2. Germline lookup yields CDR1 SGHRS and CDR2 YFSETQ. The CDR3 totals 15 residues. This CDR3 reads CASAVTLGNTGELFF.

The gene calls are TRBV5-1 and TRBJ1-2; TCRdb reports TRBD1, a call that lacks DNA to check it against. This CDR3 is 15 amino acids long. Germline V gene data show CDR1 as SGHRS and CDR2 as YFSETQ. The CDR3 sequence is CASSYTPGQGYGYTF.

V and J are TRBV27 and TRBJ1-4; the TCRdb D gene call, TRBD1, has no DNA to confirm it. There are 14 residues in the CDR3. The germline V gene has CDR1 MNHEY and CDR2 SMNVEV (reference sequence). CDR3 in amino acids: CASGGLGENEKLFF.

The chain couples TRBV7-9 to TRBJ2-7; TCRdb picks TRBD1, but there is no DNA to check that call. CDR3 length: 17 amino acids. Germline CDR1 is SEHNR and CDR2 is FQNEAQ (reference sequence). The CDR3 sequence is CASSLVVRDRSSYEQYF.

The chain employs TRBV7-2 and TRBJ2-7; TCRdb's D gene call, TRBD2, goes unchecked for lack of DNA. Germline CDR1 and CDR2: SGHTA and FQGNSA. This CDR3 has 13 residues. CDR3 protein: CASSFSPSYEQYF.

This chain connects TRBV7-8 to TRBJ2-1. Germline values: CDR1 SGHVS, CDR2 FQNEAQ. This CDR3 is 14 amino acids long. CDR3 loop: CASSLGFSYNEQFF.

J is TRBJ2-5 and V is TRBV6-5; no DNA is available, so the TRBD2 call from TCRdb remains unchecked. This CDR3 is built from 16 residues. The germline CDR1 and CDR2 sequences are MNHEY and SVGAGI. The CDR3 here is CASSYSAGGPRETQYF.

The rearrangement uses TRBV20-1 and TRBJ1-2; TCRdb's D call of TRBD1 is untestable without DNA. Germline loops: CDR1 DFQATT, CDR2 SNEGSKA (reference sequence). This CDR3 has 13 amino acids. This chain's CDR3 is CSVHRGATYGYTF.

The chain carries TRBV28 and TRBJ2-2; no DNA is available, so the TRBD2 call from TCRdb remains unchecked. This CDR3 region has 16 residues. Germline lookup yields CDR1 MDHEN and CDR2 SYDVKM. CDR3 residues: CASSLVAGPGTGELFF.

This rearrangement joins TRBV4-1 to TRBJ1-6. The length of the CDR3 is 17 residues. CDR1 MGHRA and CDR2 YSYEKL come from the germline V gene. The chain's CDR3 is CASSLFGSSTNNSPLHF.

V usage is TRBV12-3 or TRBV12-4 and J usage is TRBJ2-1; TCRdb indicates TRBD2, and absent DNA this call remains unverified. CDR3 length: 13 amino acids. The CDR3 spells CASSPTLRLDQFF.

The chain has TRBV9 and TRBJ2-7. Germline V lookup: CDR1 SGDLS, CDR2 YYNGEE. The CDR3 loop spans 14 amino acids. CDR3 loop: CASSPLNWAHEQYF.

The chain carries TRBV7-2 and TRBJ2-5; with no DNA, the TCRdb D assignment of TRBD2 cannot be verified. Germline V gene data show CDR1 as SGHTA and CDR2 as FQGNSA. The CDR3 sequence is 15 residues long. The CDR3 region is CASSFQRGGRETQYF. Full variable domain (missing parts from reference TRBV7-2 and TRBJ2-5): GAGVSQSPSNKVTEKGKDVELRCDPISGHTALYWYRQSLGQGLEFLIYFQGNSAPDKSGLPSDRFSAERTGGSVSTLTIQRTQQEDSAVYLCASSFQRGGRETQYFGPGTRLLVL.